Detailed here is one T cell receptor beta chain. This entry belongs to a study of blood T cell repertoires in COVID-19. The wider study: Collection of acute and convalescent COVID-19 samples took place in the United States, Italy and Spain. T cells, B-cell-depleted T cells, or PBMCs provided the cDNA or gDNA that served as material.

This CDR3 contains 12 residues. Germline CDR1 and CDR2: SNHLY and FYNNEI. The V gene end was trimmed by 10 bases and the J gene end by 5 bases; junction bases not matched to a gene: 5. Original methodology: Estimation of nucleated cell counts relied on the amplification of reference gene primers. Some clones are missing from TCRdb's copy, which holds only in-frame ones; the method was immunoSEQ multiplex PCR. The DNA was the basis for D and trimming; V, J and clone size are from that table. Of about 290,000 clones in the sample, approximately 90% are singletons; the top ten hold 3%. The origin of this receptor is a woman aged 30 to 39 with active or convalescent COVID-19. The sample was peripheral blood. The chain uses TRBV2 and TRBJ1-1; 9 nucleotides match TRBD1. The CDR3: CATWDRATEAFF. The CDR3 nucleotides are TGTGCCACCTGGGACAGGGCAACTGAAGCTTTCTTT.